This T cell receptor beta chain was recovered during a study of T cells in lung cancer brain metastases (dated by TCRdb to 2016 to 2019). At the level of the whole study: Of the 20 to 25 patients, 15 to 17 had a history of tobacco use, with a median of around 41 pack-years. Patients had a median age at first diagnosis of around 60 years, with roughly 9 males and roughly 11 females. About 90% of the 20 patients received no interval therapy between primary and metastasis resection. In this study, the TCR beta CDR3 repertoires of fully resected primary non-small cell lung cancers were compared with those of paired brain metastases. The median interval between acquisition of the primary specimen and acquisition of the brain metastasis specimen was approximately 350 days. The cohort included approximately 20 patients who provided approximately 40 specimens, with each patient contributing one primary lung lesion and one brain metastasis. Primary and metastatic specimens both had an average DNA integrity number of about 4, with no significant difference between the two sites.

This clone was seen a handful of times. This clone's antigen is unknown. Base quality data are lacking; no much larger clone is found one base away. What the work shows at the level of the full study, not this receptor alone: Retrieval of the complete infiltrating T cell repertoire may have been prevented by DNA fragmentation in FFPE samples. Most clones were specific to a single lesion, and overlap between paired lesions was limited (mean Morisita index approximately 0.24). The ten most abundant clones accounted for a significantly larger fraction of the repertoire in brain metastases than in primaries, which suggests clonal expansion. The study could not control for the effects of preoperative corticosteroids on T cell infiltration in brain metastases. Brain metastases had significantly fewer unique productive clones than paired primaries (median about 1,500 versus 4,200).

Between roughly 2 and 4.92 ug genomic DNA was input per sample, and equal DNA input was given to paired samples. TCR beta libraries were constructed with the immunoSEQ hsTCRbeta Kit, with multiplexed V and J gene primers used across two PCR steps. Pooled libraries, together with positive and negative controls, were sequenced on an Illumina MiSeq with a 100-cycle paired-end protocol. The original pipeline was this. The immunoSEQ vendor processed the raw data into normalized, annotated TCR beta repertoire reports. Richness was defined as unique clones by nucleotide sequence, and total richness was extrapolated with the iChao1 and Efron-Thisted estimators. To characterize and compare the paired lesions, the analysis used Pielou's evenness, Simpson's index, the proportional abundance of the top-ten clones, and the Morisita overlap index. In TCRdb, the immuneACCESS table is reduced to in-frame sequences with V and J assigned. These tables do not hold every clone; where another copy was compared, an unresolved V gene accounts for under half, and the others remain unexplained. From that table come the V and J calls and clone size; the DNA was used to work out D and trimming. The sample table records over 1,000 clones; about 86% of these occur just once. 17% of the sample goes to the ten largest clones.

Resection was performed in the patients for synchronous oligometastatic disease or for delayed recurrence of a solitary brain metastasis. To avoid including cancers other than NSCLC, any patient with a history of multiple malignancies was excluded. Using marked H&E slides as a guide, tumor areas were macrodissected from a few unstained roughly 9.3 um sections that had been deparaffinized. All specimens were formalin-fixed and paraffin-embedded (FFPE). The AllPrep DNA/RNA FFPE Kit was used to extract genomic DNA. The CDR3 contains 18 residues, cysteine and phenylalanine counted. The only DNA kept is the CDR3, 54 bases in frame from the first base. The germline V gene specifies MGHRA as CDR1 and YSYEKL as CDR2. V sheds 0 bases and J sheds 0 bases, leaving 15 bases between their ends.

This receptor was obtained from a woman between 45 and 60 years old with non-small cell lung cancer that had spread to the brain. Sequencing was done on a sample of tumor tissue from a brain metastasis. Explained via the paper, the cell subset or site label denotes: paired resected brain metastasis. The chain links TRBV4-1 with TRBJ1-5; confidence is insufficient to name the D gene. The nucleotides read TGCGCCAGCAGCCAAGAAGGTCATGGGAGTTATAGCAATCAGCCCCAGCATTTT. The resulting protein is CASSQEGHGSYSNQPQHF.